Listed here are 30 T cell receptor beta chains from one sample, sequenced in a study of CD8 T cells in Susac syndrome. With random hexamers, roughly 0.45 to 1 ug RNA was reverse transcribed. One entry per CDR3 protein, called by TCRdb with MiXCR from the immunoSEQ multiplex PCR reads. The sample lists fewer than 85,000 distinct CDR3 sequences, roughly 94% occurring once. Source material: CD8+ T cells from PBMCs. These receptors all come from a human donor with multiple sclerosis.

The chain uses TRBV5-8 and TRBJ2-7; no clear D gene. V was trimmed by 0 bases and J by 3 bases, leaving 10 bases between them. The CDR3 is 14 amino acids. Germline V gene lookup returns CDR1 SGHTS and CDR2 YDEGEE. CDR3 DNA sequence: TGTGCCAGCAGCTTGGGCGACGGATACTACGAGCAGTACTTC. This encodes CASSLGDGYYEQYF. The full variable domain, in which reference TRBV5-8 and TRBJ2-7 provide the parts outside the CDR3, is EAGVTQSPTHLIKTRGQQATLRCSPISGHTSVYWYQQALGLGLQFLLWYDEGEERNRGNFPPRFSGRQFPNYSSELNVNALELEDSALYLCASSLGDGYYEQYFGPGTRLTVT.

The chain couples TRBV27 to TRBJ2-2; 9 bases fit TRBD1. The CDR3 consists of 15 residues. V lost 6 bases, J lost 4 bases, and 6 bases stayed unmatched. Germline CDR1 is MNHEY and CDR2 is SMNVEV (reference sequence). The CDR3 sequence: CASRRQGGITGELFF. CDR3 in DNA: TGTGCCAGCAGGAGACAGGGGGGAATCACCGGGGAGCTGTTTTTT.

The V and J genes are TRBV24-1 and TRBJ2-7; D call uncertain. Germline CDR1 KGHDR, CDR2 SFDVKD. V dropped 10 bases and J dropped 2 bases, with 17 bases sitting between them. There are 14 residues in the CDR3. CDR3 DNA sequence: TGTGCCACAATCCCGGGCTTAATAGCCTACGAGCAGTACTTC. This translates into CATIPGLIAYEQYF.

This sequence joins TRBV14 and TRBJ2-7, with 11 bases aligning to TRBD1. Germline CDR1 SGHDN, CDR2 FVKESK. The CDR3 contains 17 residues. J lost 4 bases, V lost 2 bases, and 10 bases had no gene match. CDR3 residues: CASSQTGTGGLEYEQYF. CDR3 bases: TGTGCCAGCAGCCAAACCGGGACAGGGGGTCTAGAGTACGAGCAGTACTTC.

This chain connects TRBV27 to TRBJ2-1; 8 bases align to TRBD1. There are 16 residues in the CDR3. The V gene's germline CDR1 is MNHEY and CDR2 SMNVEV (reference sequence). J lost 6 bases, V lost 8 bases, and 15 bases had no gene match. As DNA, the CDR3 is TGTGCCAGCCGGATCCTTGACAGGGGATTGGGCAATGAGCAGTTCTTC. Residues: CASRILDRGLGNEQFF.

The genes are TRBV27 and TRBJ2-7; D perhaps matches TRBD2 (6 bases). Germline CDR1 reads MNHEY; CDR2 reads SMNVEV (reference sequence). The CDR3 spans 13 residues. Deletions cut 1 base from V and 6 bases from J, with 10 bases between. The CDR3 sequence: CASSLLLAGEQYF. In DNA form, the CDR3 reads TGTGCCAGCAGTTTATTACTAGCAGGCGAGCAGTACTTC.

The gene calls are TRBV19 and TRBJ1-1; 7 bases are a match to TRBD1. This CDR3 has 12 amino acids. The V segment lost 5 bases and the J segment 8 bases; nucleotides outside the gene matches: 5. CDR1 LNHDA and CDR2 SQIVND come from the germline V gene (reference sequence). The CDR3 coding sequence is TGTGCCAGTAGTGATGGGACAGACGAAGCTTTCTTT. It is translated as CASSDGTDEAFF.

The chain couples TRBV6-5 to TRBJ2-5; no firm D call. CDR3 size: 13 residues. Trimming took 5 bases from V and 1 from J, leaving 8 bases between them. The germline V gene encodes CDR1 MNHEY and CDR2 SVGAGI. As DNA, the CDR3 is TGTGCCAGCAGTCCGGACGGCCAAGAGACCCAGTACTTC. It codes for CASSPDGQETQYF.

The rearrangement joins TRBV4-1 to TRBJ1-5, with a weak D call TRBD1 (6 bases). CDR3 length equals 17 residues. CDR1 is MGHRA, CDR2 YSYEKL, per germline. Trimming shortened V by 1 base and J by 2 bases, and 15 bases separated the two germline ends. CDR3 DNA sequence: TGCGCCAGCAGCCAAGCTCTCGGGGGCGGAGGCAATCAGCCCCAGCATTTT. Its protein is CASSQALGGGGNQPQHF.

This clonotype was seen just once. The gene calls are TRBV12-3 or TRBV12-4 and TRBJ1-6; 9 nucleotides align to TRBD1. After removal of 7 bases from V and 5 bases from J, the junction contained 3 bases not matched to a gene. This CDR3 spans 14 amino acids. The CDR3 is CASKRTGDNSPLHF. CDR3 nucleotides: TGTGCCAGCAAGAGGACAGGGGATAATTCACCCCTCCACTTT.

CDR3 region: CASSPRQGTLPRSNTGELFF. CDR3 in DNA: TGTGCCAGCAGCCCCCGACAGGGGACCCTCCCCCGTTCGAACACCGGGGAGCTGTTTTTT. The J gene is TRBJ2-2, the V gene TRBV11-1; TRBD1 aligns across 8 bases. Germline V gives CDR1 SGHAT, CDR2 FQDESV (reference sequence). After removal of 5 bases from V and 0 bases from J, the junction contained 17 bases not matched to a gene. The CDR3 has 20 residues.

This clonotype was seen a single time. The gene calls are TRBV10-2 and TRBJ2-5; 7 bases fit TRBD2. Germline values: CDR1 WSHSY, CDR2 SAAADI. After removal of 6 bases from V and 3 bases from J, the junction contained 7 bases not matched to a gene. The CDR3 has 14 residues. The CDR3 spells CASSSPGLKETQYF. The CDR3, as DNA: TGCGCCAGCAGCTCACCGGGACTAAAAGAGACCCAGTACTTC.

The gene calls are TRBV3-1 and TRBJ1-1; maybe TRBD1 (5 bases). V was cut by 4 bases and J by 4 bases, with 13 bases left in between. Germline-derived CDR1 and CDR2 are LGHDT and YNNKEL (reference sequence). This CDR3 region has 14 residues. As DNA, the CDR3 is TGTGCCAGCAGCCTTGGGGGGAGCATCACTGAAGCTTTCTTT. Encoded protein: CASSLGGSITEAFF.

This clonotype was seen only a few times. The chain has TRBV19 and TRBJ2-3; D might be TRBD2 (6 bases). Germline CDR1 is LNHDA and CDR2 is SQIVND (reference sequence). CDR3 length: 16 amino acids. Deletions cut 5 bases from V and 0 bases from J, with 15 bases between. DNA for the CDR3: TGTGCCAGTAGTCGTCAGGGAGGATGGAGCACAGATACGCAGTATTTT. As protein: CASSRQGGWSTDTQYF.

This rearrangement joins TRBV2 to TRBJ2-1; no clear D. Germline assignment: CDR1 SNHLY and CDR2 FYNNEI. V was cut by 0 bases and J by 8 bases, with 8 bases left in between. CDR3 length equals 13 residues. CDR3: CASSEADGYEQFF. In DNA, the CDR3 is TGTGCCAGCAGTGAAGCAGACGGATATGAGCAGTTCTTC.

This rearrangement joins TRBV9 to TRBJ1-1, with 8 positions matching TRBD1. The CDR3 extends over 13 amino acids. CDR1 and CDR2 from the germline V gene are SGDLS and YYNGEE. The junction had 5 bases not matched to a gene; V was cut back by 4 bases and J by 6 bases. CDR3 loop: CASSPGQGSEAFF. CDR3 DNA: TGTGCCAGCAGCCCTGGACAGGGATCTGAAGCTTTCTTT.

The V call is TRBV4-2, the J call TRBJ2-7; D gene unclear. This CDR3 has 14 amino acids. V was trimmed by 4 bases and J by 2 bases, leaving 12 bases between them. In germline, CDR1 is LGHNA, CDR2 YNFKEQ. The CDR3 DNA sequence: TGTGCCAGCAGCCGTGGTCGGAGCGCCTACGAGCAGTACTTC. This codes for CASSRGRSAYEQYF.

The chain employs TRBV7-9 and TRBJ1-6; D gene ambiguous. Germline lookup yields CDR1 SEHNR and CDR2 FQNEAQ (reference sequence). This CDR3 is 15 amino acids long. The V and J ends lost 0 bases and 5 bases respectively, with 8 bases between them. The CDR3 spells CASSLAPDDNSPLHF. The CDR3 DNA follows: TGTGCCAGCAGCTTAGCGCCGGACGATAATTCACCCCTCCACTTT.

The CDR3 DNA reads as TGTGCCAGCAGTCCCCTCCTCGGACGGGGACCCGTGCAGCAGTACTTC. Residues: CASSPLLGRGPVQQYF. This chain connects TRBV27 to TRBJ2-7; D may match TRBD1 or TRBD2 (5 bases each). The CDR3 has 16 amino acids. Looked up from germline, CDR1 is MNHEY and CDR2 is SMNVEV (reference sequence). The ends were cut back, 5 bases at V and 8 bases at J, with 25 bases in the middle.

As DNA, the CDR3 is TGTGCCAGTAGTATAGACAGGGGTTTGGGCAATCAGCCCCAGCATTTT. Translation: CASSIDRGLGNQPQHF. The chain has TRBV19 and TRBJ1-5, with a tentative D call TRBD1 (6 bases). The V end lost 0 bases, the J end lost 2 bases, and 11 bases lay between the germline ends. Germline V gene data show CDR1 as LNHDA and CDR2 as SQIVND (reference sequence). There are 16 residues in the CDR3.

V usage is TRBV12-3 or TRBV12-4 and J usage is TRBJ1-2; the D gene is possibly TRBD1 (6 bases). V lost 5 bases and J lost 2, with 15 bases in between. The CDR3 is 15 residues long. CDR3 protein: CASSAYRAVNYGYTF. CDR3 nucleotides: TGTGCCAGCAGTGCTTACAGGGCAGTCAACTATGGCTACACCTTC.

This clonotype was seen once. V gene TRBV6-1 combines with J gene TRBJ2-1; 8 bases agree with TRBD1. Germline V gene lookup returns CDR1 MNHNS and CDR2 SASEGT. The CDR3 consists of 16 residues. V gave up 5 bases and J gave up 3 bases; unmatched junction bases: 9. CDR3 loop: CASSWSAGGDYNEQFF. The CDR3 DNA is TGTGCCAGCAGTTGGAGCGCAGGGGGCGACTACAATGAGCAGTTCTTC.

The CDR3 coding sequence is TGCGCCACCGGACAAACTAATGAAAAACTGTTTTTT. This gives the protein CATGQTNEKLFF. This chain connects TRBV4-1 to TRBJ1-4; perhaps TRBD1 as D (5 bases). V was clipped by 10 bases and J by 1 base, with 7 bases between them. The germline CDR1 and CDR2 sequences are MGHRA and YSYEKL. The CDR3 has 12 residues.

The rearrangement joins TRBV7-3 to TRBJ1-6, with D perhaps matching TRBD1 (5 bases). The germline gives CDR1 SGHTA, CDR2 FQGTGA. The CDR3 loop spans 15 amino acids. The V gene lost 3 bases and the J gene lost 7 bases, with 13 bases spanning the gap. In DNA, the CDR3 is TGTGCCAGCAGCTTCCGGGGGGACCCCAATTCACCCCTCCACTTT. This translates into CASSFRGDPNSPLHF.

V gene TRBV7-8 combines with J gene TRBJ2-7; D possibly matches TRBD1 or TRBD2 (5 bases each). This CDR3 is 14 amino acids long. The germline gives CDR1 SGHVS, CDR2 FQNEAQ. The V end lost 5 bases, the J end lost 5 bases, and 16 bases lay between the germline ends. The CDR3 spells CASSRDPYWDEQYF. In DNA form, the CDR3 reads TGTGCCAGCAGCCGGGACCCTTACTGGGACGAGCAGTACTTC.

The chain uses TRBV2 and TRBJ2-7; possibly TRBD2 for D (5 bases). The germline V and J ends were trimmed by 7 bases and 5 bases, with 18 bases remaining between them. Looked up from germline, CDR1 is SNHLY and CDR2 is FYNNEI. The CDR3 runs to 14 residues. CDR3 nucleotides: TGTGCCAGCACCAAGCGGTCCGCGCCACACGAGCAGTACTTC. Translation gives CASTKRSAPHEQYF.

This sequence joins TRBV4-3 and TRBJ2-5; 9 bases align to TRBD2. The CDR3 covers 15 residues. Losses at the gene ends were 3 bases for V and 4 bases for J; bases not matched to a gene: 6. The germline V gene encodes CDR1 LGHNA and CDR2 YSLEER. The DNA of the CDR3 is TGCGCCAGCAGCCAGGGTAGCGGGGGTGGAGAGACCCAGTACTTC. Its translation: CASSQGSGGGETQYF.

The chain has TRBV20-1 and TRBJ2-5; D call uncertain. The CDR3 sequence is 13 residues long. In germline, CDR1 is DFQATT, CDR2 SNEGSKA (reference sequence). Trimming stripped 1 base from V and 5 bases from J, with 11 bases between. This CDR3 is CSARAGGRETQYF. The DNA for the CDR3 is TGCAGTGCTAGAGCTGGCGGTAGGGAGACCCAGTACTTC.

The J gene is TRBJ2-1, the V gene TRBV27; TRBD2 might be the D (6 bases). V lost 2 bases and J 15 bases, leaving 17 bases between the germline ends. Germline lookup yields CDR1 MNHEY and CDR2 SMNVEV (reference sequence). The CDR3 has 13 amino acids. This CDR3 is CASSLGSGGIRFF. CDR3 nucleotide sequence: TGTGCCAGCAGTTTAGGGTCCGGCGGGATAAGGTTCTTC.

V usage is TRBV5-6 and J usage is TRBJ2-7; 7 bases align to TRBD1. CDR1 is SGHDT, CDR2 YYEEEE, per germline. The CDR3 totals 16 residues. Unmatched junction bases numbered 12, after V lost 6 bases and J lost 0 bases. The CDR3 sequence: CASTPRGQGHSYEQYF. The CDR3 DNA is TGTGCCAGCACCCCGAGGGGGCAGGGCCACTCCTACGAGCAGTACTTC.